This is a list of T cell receptor beta chains from one sample in a study of tumor and adjacent non-tumor tissue in lung cancer. TCRdb ran MiXCR on the multiplex PCR reads and lists one entry per CDR3 protein. The table lists more than 60,000 distinct CDR3 sequences, more than 75% of them singletons, with 35% to 55% in the top ten. Sequencing was carried out using distant non-tumor lung tissue. Every receptor here comes from a man in his 60s with non-small cell lung cancer. Both conserved end residues are part of each CDR3. The D gene is left open where the match is weak. The size field is filled for only some rows; it gives once, few, many or a size class.

j_gene | d_gene | abundance | v_gene | CDR3nt | CDR3aa
TRBJ1-6 | NA | NA | TRBV4-2 | TGTGGCAGCAGCCAAGAGGGTGCGTCACCCTTCCACTTT | CGSSQEGASPFHF
TRBJ1-1 | NA | NA | TRBV2 | TGTGCCAGCGGGGGGGGGAGCACTCAAGCTTTCTTT | CASGGGSTQAFF
TRBJ2-1 | TRBD1 | NA | TRBV30 | TGTGGCTGCAACTACAGGGGTCTGGGCAATGAGCAGTTCTTC | CGCNYRGLGNEQFF
TRBJ2-1 | NA | NA | TRBV4-1 | TGCGTCAGCAGCCAAGATACTGGGGAGCAGTTCTTC | CVSSQDTGEQFF
TRBJ1-1 | TRBD1 | NA | TRBV5-1 | TGCGCCAGCAGCCTAGAACAGGGGGACCCGAACACTGAAGCTTTCTTT | CASSLEQGDPNTEAFF
TRBJ2-2 | TRBD2 | NA | TRBV7-9 | TGTGCCAGCAGCCGGACTAGCGGGGGAATTGGCACCGGGGAGCCGTTTTTT | CASSRTSGGIGTGEPFF
TRBJ1-1 | TRBD1 | many | TRBV28 | TGTGCCAGCAGTTTCAGGGGGTACACTGAAGCTTTCTTT | CASSFRGYTEAFF
TRBJ2-7 | TRBD1 | NA | TRBV6-1 | TGTGCCAGCAGTGAAGGGGACAGCCTCTACGAGCAGTACTTC | CASSEGDSLYEQYF
TRBJ2-2 | NA | NA | TRBV11-1 | TGTACAAGCAGCTATACTAGTGGCACCGGGGGGCCGTTTTTT | CTSSYTSGTGGPFF
TRBJ1-1 | TRBD1 | NA | TRBV29-1 | TGCAGCGCAAGACAGGGATGGGAAATGAACACTGAAGCTTTATTT | CSARQGWEMNTEALF
TRBJ1-4 | TRBD1 | NA | TRBV20-1 | TGCAATGCTACCGTACAGGGGGCCCAAAATGAAAAACTGTTTTTT | CNATVQGAQNEKLFF
TRBJ2-3 | TRBD2 | NA | TRBV12-3/TRBV12-4 | TGTGCCAGCAGTTTAGGATTAGCGGGAGGGAGCAAAGATATGCAGTATTTT | CASSLGLAGGSKDMQYF
TRBJ1-2 | NA | NA | TRBV6-5 | TGTGACAGCAGTACAGGACAGTGGACTAACTATGACTACACCTTC | CDSSTGQWTNYDYTF